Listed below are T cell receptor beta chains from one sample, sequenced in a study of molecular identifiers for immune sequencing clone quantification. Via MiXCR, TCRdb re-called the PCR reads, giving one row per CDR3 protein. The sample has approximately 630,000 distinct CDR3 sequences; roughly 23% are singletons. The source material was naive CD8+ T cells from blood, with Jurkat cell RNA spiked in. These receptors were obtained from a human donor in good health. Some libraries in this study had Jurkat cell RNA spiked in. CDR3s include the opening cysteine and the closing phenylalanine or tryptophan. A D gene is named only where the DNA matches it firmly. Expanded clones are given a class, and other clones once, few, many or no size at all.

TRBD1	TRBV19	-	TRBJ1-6	TGTGCCAGTAGTTCTTACCCCACAGGGGATTCACCCCTCCACTTT	CASSSYPTGDSPLHF
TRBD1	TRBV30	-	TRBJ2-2	TGTGCCTGGAGTGCGGGGACAGGTGGTTACGGGGAGCTGTTTTTT	CAWSAGTGGYGELFF
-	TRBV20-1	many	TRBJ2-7	TGCAGTGCTAGAGATCTCCAGGCGGATTACGAGCAGTACTTC	CSARDLQADYEQYF
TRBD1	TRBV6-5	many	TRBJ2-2	TGTGCCAGCACTAACAACAGGGGGACCGGGGAGCTGTTTTTT	CASTNNRGTGELFF
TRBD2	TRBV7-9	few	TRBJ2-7	TGTGCCAGCAGCTTCGGGACTAGCGGCCTCTACGAGCAGTACTTC	CASSFGTSGLYEQYF
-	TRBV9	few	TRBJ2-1	TGTGCCAGCAGCGTAGGGGTGGGGGGCGATGAGCAGTTCTTC	CASSVGVGGDEQFF
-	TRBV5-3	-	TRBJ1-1	TGTGCCAGCAGCTTGCTTGGGCGGGGAGCGGGGAACACTGAAGCTTTCTTT	CASSLLGRGAGNTEAFF
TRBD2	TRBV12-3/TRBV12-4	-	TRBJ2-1	TGTGCCAGCAGTCAACCCCCTCGGACTAGCGGGAGGTGGGCGACGGGTGAGCAGTTCTTC	CASSQPPRTSGRWATGEQFF
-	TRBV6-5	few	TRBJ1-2	TGTGCCAGCAGTTACTCTCCAGGGACCGGCTACACCTTC	CASSYSPGTGYTF
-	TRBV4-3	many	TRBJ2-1	TGCGCCAGCAGCCAAGAATATAGGGCTGAGTACAATGAGCAGTTCTTC	CASSQEYRAEYNEQFF
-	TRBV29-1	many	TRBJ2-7	TGCAGCGTTACAGCCACCTCCTACGAGCAGTACTTC	CSVTATSYEQYF
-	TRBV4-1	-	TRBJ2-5	TGCGCCAGCAGCCAAAGGTCAGGGTCTGGAGGGACCCAGTACTTC	CASSQRSGSGGTQYF
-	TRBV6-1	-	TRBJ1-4	TGTGCCAGCAGTGTCGGGAGGGCAACTAATGAAAAACTGTTTTTT	CASSVGRATNEKLFF
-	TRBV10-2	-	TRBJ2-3	TGCGCCAGCAGTGAGGGGAGCCGGGTAGATGCGCAGTATTTT	CASSEGSRVDAQYF
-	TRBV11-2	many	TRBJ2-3	TGTGCCAGCAGCCCCAGGGGGGGGGAGACAGATACGCAGTATTTT	CASSPRGGETDTQYF
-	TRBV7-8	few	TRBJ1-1	TGTGCCAGCAGCTTATCCAGGCCGTTCGATATGCACACTGAAGCTTTCTTT	CASSLSRPFDMHTEAFF
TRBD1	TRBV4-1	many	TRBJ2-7	TGCGCCAGCAGCCAAGGGGACAGGGGGTACGAGCAGTACTTC	CASSQGDRGYEQYF
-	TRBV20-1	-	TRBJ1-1	TGCAGTGCTGGTCTCGGGAGGAGAGACACTGAAGCTTTCTTT	CSAGLGRRDTEAFF
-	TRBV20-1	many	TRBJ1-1	TGCAGTGGGGCGGTTGAGAACACTGAAGCTTTCTTT	CSGAVENTEAFF
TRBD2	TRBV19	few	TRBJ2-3	TGTGCCAGTAGTGAGTGGTTATTTAGCGGGATATACACAGATACGCAGTATTTT	CASSEWLFSGIYTDTQYF
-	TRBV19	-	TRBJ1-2	TGTGCCTGTAGTATCATCGGCAATAACTATGGCTACACCTTC	CACSIIGNNYGYTF
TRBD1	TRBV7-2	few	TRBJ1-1	TGTGCCAGCAGCTTCGACAGGGTCGGCGCTTTCTTT	CASSFDRVGAFF
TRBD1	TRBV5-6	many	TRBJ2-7	TGTGCCAGCAGCTTGGGTCCCGGGACAGGCTCCTACGAGCAGTACTTC	CASSLGPGTGSYEQYF
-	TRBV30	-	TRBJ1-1	TGTGCCTGGAGTGTGGGGGACACTGAAGCTTTCTTT	CAWSVGDTEAFF
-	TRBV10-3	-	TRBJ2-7	TGCGCCATCAGTGAGTTAGGAAGTCACTCCTACGAGCAGTACTTC	CAISELGSHSYEQYF
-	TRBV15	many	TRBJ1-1	TGTGCCACCAGCAGAGAACGGGGGGTCGGAGGCACTGAAGCTTTCTTT	CATSRERGVGGTEAFF
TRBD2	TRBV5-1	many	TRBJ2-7	TGCGCCAGCAGCCTGACTAGCGCGTACGAGCAGTACTTC	CASSLTSAYEQYF
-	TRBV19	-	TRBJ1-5	TGTGCCAGTCACAACTGGGTTTCAGGGGGCAATCAGCCCCAGCATTTT	CASHNWVSGGNQPQHF
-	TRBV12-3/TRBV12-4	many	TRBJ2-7	TGTGCCAGCAGTTTTGCCGGCTACGAGCAGTACTTC	CASSFAGYEQYF
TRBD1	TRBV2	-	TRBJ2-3	TGTGCCAGCACTACTACAGGGGCCTTAAGCACAGATACGCAGTATTTT	CASTTTGALSTDTQYF
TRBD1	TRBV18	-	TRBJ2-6	TGTGCCAGCTCACGAGACAGGGTCTCTGGGGCCAACGTCCTGACTTTC	CASSRDRVSGANVLTF
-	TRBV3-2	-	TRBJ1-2	TGTGCCAGCAGCCAAGTGGGGAACTGTGGCTACACCTTC	CASSQVGNCGYTF
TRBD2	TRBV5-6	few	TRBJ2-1	TGTGCCAGCAGCCCGACTAGCGGAAAGCAGTTCTTC	CASSPTSGKQFF
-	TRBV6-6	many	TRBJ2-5	TGTGCCAGCAGTTCTTACAGGGTAGAGACCCAGTACTTC	CASSSYRVETQYF
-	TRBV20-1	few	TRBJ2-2	TGCAGTGCTAGGGCCCTTAACACCGGGGAGCTGTTTTTT	CSARALNTGELFF
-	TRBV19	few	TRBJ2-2	TGTGCCAGTAGTATAGCATCCTGGGAGAGTAACACCGGGGAGCTGTTTTTT	CASSIASWESNTGELFF
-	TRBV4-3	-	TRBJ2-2	TGCGCCAGCGGCTTCGACCGAACCGGGGAGCTGTTTTTT	CASGFDRTGELFF
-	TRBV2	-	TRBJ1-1	TGTGCCAGCAGTGTAGCAGAAGATATGAACACTGAAGCTTTCTTT	CASSVAEDMNTEAFF
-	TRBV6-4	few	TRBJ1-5	TGTGCCAGCAAGACAGGTTATAGCAATCAGCCCCAGCATTTT	CASKTGYSNQPQHF
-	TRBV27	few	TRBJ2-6	TGTGCCAGCAGTATGCTTGGACCTTCTGGGGCCAACGTCCTGACTTTC	CASSMLGPSGANVLTF
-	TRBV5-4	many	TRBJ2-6	TGTGCCAGCAGCTTGGTGGGCCCTTTGCCCGGGGCCAACGTCCTGACTTTC	CASSLVGPLPGANVLTF
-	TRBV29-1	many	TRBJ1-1	TGCAGCGTCCAGAGGAACACTGAAGCTTTCTTT	CSVQRNTEAFF